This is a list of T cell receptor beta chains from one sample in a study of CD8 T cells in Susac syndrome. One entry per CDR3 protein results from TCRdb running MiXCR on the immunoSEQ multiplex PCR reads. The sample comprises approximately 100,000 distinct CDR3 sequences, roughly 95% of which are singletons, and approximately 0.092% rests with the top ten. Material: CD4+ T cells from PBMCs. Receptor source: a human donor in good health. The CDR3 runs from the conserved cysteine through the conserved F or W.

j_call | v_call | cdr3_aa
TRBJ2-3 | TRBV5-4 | CASSLGGGSSDTQYF
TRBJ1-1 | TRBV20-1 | CSADRANTEAFF
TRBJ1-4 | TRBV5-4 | CASSLFEEKKLFF
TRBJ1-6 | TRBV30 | CAGSRQNNSPLHF
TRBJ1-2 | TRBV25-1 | CASSGGGQLARYTF
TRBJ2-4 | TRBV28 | CASSPQQGGNIQYF
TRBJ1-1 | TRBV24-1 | CATSDATSANTEAFF
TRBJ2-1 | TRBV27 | CASRPAGGTSGNEQFF
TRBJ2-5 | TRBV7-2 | CASSLGYMETQYF
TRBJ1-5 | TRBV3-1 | CASAGTGMNQPQHF
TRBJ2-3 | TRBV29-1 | CSVKATDTQYF
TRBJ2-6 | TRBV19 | CASRVVAGANVLTF
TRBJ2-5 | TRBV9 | CASSVGVSGLGETQYF
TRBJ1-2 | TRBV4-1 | CASSLRPGTGDGYTF
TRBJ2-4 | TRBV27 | CASGRDRGNIQYF
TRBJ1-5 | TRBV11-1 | CASSLTDKNQPQHF
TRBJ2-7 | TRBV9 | CASSPRGRDRYEQYF
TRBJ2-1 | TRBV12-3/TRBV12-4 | CASSLGDGKSYNEQFF
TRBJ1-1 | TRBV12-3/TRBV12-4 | CASSSSGANAEAFF
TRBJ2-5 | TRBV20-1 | CSARLGRDEETQYF
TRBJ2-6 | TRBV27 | CASSLRAVIGANVLTF
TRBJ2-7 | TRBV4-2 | CASSQDMWTEQYF
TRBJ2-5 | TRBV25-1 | CASSRGQGYQETQYF
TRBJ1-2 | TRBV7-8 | CASSSISGKANYGYTF
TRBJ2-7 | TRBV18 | CASSRGRPGDAQYEQYF
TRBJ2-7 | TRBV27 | CASSLEPPRTGGHEQYF
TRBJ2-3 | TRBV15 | CATSRDTGPDTQYF
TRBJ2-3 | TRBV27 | CASSFGTARTDTQYF
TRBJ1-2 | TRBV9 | CASSLRDRGYGYTF
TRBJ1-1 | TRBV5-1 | CASSPGGGRGNTEAFF
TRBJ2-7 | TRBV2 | CASSGAYEQYF
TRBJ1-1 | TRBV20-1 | CSASGDRRNTEAFF
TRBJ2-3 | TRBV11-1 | CASSSYSGGGTDTQYF
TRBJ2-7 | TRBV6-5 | CASRPGQPYEQYF
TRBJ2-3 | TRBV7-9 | CASSVGGDTDTQYF
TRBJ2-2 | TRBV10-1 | CASSPTSGGVLTGELFF
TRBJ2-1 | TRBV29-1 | CSALRDFTNNEQFF
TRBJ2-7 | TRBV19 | CASTHGSGGSYEQYF
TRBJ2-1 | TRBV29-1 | CSVESLLGVGQFF
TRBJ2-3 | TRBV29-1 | CSVARLAGTSTDTQYF
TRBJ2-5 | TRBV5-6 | CASSPPEARGEETQYF
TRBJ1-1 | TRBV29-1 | CSVAGHYAEAFF
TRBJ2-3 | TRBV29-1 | CSVERLPPTDTQYF
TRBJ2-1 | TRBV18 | CASSQPGQGATYNEQFF
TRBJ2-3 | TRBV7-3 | CASSLGGSDTQYF
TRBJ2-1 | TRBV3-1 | CASNAGYNEQFF
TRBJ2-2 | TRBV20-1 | CSARGSSPLPWGGELFF
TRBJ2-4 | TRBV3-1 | CASSQGTGQKNIQYF
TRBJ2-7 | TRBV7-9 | CASSLVGTGSSREQYF
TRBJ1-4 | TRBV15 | CATSRQGGNEKLFF
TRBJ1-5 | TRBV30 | CAWEGGFDQPQHF
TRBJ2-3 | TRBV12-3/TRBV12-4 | CASSKTSASDTQYF
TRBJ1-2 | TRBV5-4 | CASRDSSNYGYTF
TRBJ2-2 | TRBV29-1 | CSVSGVGELFF
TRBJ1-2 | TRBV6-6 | CASSYPIGHTNYGYTF